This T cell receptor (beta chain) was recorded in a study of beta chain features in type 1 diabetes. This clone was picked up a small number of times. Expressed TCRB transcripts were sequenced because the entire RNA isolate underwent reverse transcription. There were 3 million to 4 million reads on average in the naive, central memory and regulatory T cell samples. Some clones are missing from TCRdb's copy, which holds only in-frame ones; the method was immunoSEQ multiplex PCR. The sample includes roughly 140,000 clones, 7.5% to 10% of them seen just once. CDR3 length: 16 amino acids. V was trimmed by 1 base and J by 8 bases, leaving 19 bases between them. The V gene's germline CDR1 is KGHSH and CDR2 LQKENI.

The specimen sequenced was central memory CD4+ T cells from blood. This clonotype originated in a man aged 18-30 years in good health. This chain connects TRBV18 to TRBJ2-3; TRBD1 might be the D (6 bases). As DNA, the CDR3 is TGTGCCAGCTCACCACGACCAGGGGACACCCAGGGTACGCAGTATTTT. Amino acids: CASSPRPGDTQGTQYF.